Listed below are T cell receptor beta chains from one sample, sequenced in a study of human T cells and chemical hapten exposure. From the 5' RACE reads, TCRdb called clonotypes with MiXCR, one entry per CDR3 protein. This table holds around 100,000 distinct CDR3 sequences, approximately 19% found once. The receptors were gathered from a human donor in good health. Both conserved end residues are part of each CDR3. Fields, in order: J gene, V gene, clone size, D gene, CDR3 protein, CDR3 DNA. The D gene is left open where the match is weak. Size tells how often a clone was seen (once, few, many) or the class of an expanded clone, and some rows leave it out.

>TRBJ1-1|TRBV20-1|.|TRBD1
CSAREGTVNTEAFF
TGCAGTGCTAGAGAGGGGACAGTGAACACTGAAGCTTTCTTT
>TRBJ1-2|TRBV20-1|few|.
CSAPRERVFGYTF
TGCAGTGCTCCCCGGGAGAGGGTTTTTGGCTACACCTTC
>TRBJ1-2|TRBV15|few|.
CATSRDRQFGYTF
TGTGCCACCAGCAGAGATCGCCAGTTTGGCTACACCTTC
>TRBJ2-5|TRBV27|.|TRBD2
CASSSIPTSGDQETQYF
TGTGCCAGCAGTTCCATACCGACTAGCGGGGACCAAGAGACCCAGTACTTC
>TRBJ1-1|TRBV6-5|.|.
CASTPEARGNTEAFF
TGTGCCAGCACCCCGGAGGCCAGGGGGAACACTGAAGCTTTCTTT
>TRBJ2-5|TRBV27|.|TRBD1
CASSWGTGGKGETQYF
TGTGCCAGCAGTTGGGGGACAGGGGGTAAAGGAGAGACCCAGTACTTC
>TRBJ1-5|TRBV23-1|.|TRBD1
CASSPQGDHSNQPQHF
TGCGCCAGCAGTCCGCAGGGGGACCATAGCAATCAGCCCCAGCATTTT
>TRBJ1-2|TRBV5-1|few|.
CASSLVGVPDPNSYTF
TGCGCCAGCAGCTTGGTGGGGGTTCCGGATCCCAATAGCTACACCTTC
>TRBJ2-4|TRBV9|.|TRBD2
CASSPRVGLDLAKNIQYF
TGTGCCAGCAGCCCGCGAGTTGGACTAGACCTAGCCAAAAACATTCAGTACTTC
>TRBJ1-1|TRBV20-1|once|.
CSARIGRQMNTEAFF
TGCAGTGCTAGAATAGGAAGGCAAATGAACACTGAAGCTTTCTTT
>TRBJ2-3|TRBV27|.|TRBD2
CASSGLPRRSTDTQYF
TGTGCCAGCTCGGGACTACCTAGACGGAGCACAGATACGCAGTATTTT
>TRBJ2-4|TRBV2|few|.
CASSDSGAKNIQYF
TGTGCCAGCAGTGACTCCGGAGCCAAAAACATTCAGTACTTC
>TRBJ2-7|TRBV6-5|few|TRBD2
CASSWGGPKSSYEQYF
TGTGCCAGCAGTTGGGGGGGACCGAAGAGCTCCTACGAGCAGTACTTC
>TRBJ1-2|TRBV3-1|.|.
CASSQDRGYTF
TGTGCCAGCAGCCAAGACCGTGGCTACACCTTC
>TRBJ1-2|TRBV13|few|.
CASSLTGSYGYTF
TGTGCCAGCAGCTTAACTGGGAGCTATGGCTACACCTTC
>TRBJ1-2|TRBV25-1|.|TRBD1
CAARDRGKNGYTF
TGTGCCGCGCGGGACAGGGGAAAAAATGGCTACACCTTC
>TRBJ1-2|TRBV5-4|.|.
CASSLEVGSNYGYTF
TGTGCCAGCAGCTTGGAAGTAGGGTCTAACTATGGCTACACCTTC
>TRBJ1-1|TRBV11-2|few|.
CASSLVTSEAFF
TGTGCCAGCAGCTTAGTTACCAGTGAAGCTTTCTTT
>TRBJ1-1|TRBV7-9|.|.
CASPTATEAFF
TGTGCCAGCCCGACGGCCACTGAAGCTTTCTTT
>TRBJ2-7|TRBV4-1|many|.
CASSQVSGTLSYEQYF
TGCGCCAGCAGCCAGGTTTCCGGGACTCTCTCCTACGAGCAGTACTTC
>TRBJ1-5|TRBV27|few|.
CASSSSGYNQPQHF
TGTGCCAGCAGCTCGTCTGGGTACAATCAGCCCCAGCATTTT
>TRBJ2-1|TRBV28|.|TRBD1
CASSFSRGQVSYNEQFF
TGTGCCAGCAGTTTTAGCCGGGGACAGGTCTCCTACAATGAGCAGTTCTTC